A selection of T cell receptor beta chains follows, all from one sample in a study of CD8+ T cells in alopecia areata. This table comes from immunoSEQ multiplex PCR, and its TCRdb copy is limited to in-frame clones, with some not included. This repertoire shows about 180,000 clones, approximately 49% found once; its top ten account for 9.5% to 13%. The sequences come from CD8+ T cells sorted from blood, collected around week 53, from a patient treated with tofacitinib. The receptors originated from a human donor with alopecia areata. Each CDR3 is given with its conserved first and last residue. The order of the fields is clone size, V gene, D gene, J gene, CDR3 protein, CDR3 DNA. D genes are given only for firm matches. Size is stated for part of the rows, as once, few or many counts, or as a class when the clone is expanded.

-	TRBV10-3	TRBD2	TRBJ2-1	CAISPGLAGDEQFF	TGTGCCATCAGCCCGGGACTAGCGGGGGACGAGCAGTTCTTC
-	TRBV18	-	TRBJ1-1	CASSPGNGMNTEAFF	TGTGCCAGCTCACCCGGGAACGGCATGAACACTGAAGCTTTCTTT
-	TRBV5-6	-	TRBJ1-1	CASSFRPGEAFF	TGTGCCAGCAGCTTTCGGCCGGGTGAAGCTTTCTTT
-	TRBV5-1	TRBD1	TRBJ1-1	CASSIGQGYTEAFF	TGCGCCAGCAGCATAGGACAGGGATATACTGAAGCTTTCTTT
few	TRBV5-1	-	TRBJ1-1	CASSLGEGLEAFF	TGCGCCAGCAGCTTGGGCGAGGGCCTCGAAGCTTTCTTT
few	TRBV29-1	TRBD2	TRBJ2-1	CSVALFAGGPNEQFF	TGCAGCGTTGCCCTTTTTGCGGGGGGGCCCAATGAGCAGTTCTTC
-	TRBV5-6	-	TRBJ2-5	CASSDTIETQYF	TGTGCCAGCAGCGATACTATAGAGACCCAGTACTTC
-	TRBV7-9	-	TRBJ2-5	CASSLAGSGTQYF	TGTGCCAGCAGCTTAGCGGGGAGTGGGACCCAGTACTTC
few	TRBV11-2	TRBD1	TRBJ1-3	CASGGTADSGNTIYF	TGTGCCAGCGGGGGGACAGCCGACTCTGGAAACACCATATATTTT
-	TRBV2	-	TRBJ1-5	CASRRDAQPQHF	TGTGCCAGTCGCAGGGACGCTCAGCCCCAGCATTTT
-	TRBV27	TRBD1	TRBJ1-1	CASSTIPGTANTEAFF	TGTGCCAGCAGCACCATCCCCGGGACAGCGAACACTGAAGCTTTCTTT
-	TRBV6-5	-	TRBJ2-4	CASTLGLAKNIQYF	TGTGCCAGCACCTTGGGACTAGCCAAAAACATTCAGTACTTC
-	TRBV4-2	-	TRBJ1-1	CASSQGDAAFF	TGTGCCAGCAGCCAGGGGGACGCGGCTTTCTTT
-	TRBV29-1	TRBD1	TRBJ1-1	CSVAQGGTEAFF	TGCAGCGTTGCCCAGGGGGGCACTGAAGCTTTCTTT
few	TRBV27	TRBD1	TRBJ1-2	CASSPDRGGMNYGYTF	TGTGCCAGCAGTCCCGACAGGGGGGGCATGAACTATGGCTACACCTTC
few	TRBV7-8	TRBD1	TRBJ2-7	CASSLNRGPNEQYF	TGTGCCAGCAGCTTAAACAGGGGGCCAAACGAGCAGTACTTC
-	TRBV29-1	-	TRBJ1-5	CSVGGVNQPQHF	TGCAGCGTTGGGGGGGTCAATCAGCCCCAGCATTTT
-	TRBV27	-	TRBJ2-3	CASSQRADTQYF	TGTGCCAGCAGTCAGCGCGCAGATACGCAGTATTTT
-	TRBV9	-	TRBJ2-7	CASSVADLSEQYF	TGTGCCAGCAGCGTAGCAGACCTCTCCGAGCAGTACTTC
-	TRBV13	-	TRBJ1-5	CASSLGGSNQPQHF	TGTGCCAGCAGCTTAGGGGGTAGCAATCAGCCCCAGCATTTT
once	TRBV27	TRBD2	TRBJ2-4	CASSPTSGGGNIQYF	TGTGCCAGCAGTCCGACTAGCGGGGGAGGAAACATTCAGTACTTC
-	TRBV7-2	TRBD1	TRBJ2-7	CASSFLGTGDEQYF	TGTGCCAGCAGTTTTCTCGGGACAGGGGACGAGCAGTACTTC
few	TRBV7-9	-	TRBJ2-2	CASSSGVGELFF	TGTGCCAGCAGCTCAGGGGTCGGGGAGCTGTTTTTT
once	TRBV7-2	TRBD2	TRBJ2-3	CASLWPAGADTQYF	TGTGCCAGCTTGTGGCCAGCGGGGGCCGATACGCAGTATTTT
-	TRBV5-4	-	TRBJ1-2	CASSSSRVLEGYTF	TGTGCCAGCAGCAGCTCGAGGGTTTTAGAGGGCTACACCTTC
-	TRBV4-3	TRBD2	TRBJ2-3	CASSQEFRVAGGTDTQYF	TGCGCCAGCAGCCAAGAATTCCGTGTGGCGGGGGGCACAGATACGCAGTATTTT
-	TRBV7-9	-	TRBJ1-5	CASSLASQPQHF	TGTGCCAGCAGCTTAGCGAGTCAGCCCCAGCATTTT
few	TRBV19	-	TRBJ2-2	CASSWADANTGELFF	TGTGCCAGTAGTTGGGCGGACGCGAACACCGGGGAGCTGTTTTTT
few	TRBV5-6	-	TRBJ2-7	CASSLNVVLNEQYF	TGTGCCAGCAGCCTAAACGTGGTTTTGAACGAGCAGTACTTC
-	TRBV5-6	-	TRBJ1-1	CASSLGTATPQREAFF	TGTGCCAGCAGCTTGGGAACAGCTACCCCTCAAAGAGAAGCTTTCTTT
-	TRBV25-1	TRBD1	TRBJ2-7	CASSHRTGGAGYEQYF	TGTGCCAGCAGTCACAGGACAGGGGGCGCAGGCTACGAGCAGTACTTC
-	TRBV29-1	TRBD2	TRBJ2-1	CSQYSGGAGNEQFF	TGCAGCCAATATAGCGGGGGGGCGGGAAATGAGCAGTTCTTC
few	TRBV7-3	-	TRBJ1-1	CASSQTENTEAFF	TGTGCCAGCAGCCAGACAGAGAACACTGAAGCTTTCTTT
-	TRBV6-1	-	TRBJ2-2	CASSENGGIGELFF	TGTGCCAGCAGTGAAAACGGAGGCATCGGGGAGCTGTTTTTT
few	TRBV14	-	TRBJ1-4	CASSQQTGPNEKLFF	TGTGCCAGCAGCCAACAGACAGGACCTAATGAAAAACTGTTTTTT
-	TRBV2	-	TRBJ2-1	CASHFNYNEQFF	TGTGCCAGCCATTTTAACTACAATGAGCAGTTCTTC
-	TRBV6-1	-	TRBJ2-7	CASSEGPHYEQYF	TGTGCCAGCAGTGAGGGGCCTCACTACGAGCAGTACTTC
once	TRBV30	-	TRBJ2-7	CAWSPTGSSYEQYF	TGTGCCTGGAGCCCGACAGGTAGCTCCTACGAGCAGTACTTC
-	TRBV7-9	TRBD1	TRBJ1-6	CASSSGTGLSPLHF	TGTGCCAGCAGCTCAGGGACAGGGCTGTCACCCCTCCACTTT
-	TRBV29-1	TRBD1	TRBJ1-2	CSVEDREYGYTF	TGCAGCGTTGAGGACAGGGAGTATGGCTACACCTTC
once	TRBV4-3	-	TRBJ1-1	CASSQDQGGITEAFF	TGCGCCAGCAGCCAAGATCAGGGTGGCATCACTGAAGCTTTCTTT
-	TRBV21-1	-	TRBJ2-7	CASSNRSNYEQYF	TGTGCCAGCAGCAATCGGTCCAACTACGAGCAGTACTTC
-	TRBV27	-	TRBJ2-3	CASSEWTEGTDTQYF	TGTGCCAGCAGTGAATGGACAGAAGGCACAGATACGCAGTATTTT
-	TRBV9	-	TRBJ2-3	CASSVVSGPTDTQYF	TGTGCCAGCAGCGTAGTGTCAGGGCCTACAGATACGCAGTATTTT
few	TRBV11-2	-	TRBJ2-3	CASSFNPDTQYF	TGTGCCAGCAGCTTTAATCCAGATACGCAGTATTTT
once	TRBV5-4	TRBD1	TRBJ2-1	CASSLRGQGLNEQFF	TGTGCCAGCAGCTTAAGGGGACAGGGACTCAATGAGCAGTTCTTC
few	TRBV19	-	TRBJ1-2	CASSMVGGPSNYGYTF	TGTGCCAGTAGTATGGTCGGGGGACCTTCCAACTATGGCTACACCTTC
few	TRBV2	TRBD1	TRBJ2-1	CASSDGTASYNEQFF	TGTGCCAGCAGTGATGGGACAGCGAGCTACAATGAGCAGTTCTTC
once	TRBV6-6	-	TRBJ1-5	CASSYEGVWPQHF	TGTGCCAGCAGTTACGAAGGCGTATGGCCCCAGCATTTT
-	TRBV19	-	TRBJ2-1	CASSIGNEQFF	TGTGCCAGTAGTATTGGCAATGAGCAGTTCTTC
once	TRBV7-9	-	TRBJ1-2	CASSLQDGYGYTF	TGTGCCAGCAGCCTCCAGGATGGCTATGGCTACACCTTC
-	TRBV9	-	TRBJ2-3	CASSRDDLSTDTQYF	TGTGCCAGCAGCCGGGACGATCTTAGCACAGATACGCAGTATTTT
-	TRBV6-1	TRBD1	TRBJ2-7	CASSEHRGVSYEQYF	TGTGCCAGCAGTGAACACAGGGGAGTATCCTACGAGCAGTACTTC
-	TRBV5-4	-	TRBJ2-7	CASGSGEYEDKQYF	TGTGCCAGCGGTTCTGGGGAGTATGAGGACAAGCAGTACTTC
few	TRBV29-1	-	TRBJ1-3	CSVAWSSGNTIYF	TGCAGCGTTGCCTGGAGCTCTGGAAACACCATATATTTT
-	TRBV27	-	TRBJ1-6	CASSPLGSSRPLHF	TGTGCCAGCAGTCCCCTGGGGAGCTCTAGACCCCTCCACTTT
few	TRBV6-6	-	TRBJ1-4	CASSYSDATNEKLFF	TGTGCCAGCAGTTACTCGGACGCAACTAATGAAAAACTGTTTTTT
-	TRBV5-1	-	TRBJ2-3	CASSLGPTSTDTQYF	TGCGCCAGCAGCTTGGGACCGACTAGCACAGATACGCAGTATTTT
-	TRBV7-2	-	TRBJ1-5	CASSLGFARNQPQHF	TGTGCCAGCAGCTTAGGTTTTGCGCGCAATCAGCCCCAGCATTTT